This TCR beta chain was identified in a study of cytomegalovirus exposure and HLA in healthy donors. About the research overall: Early released data had 65 million to 100 million unique TCRs, all coming from HLA-typed donors.

The CDR3 runs 16 residues. The V segment lost 4 bases and the J segment 6 bases; nucleotides outside the gene matches: 10. Germline V CDR1 and CDR2: SGDLS, YYNGEE. Study results and caveats: Reports state that TCR beta sequences accurately predicted most subjects' HLA-A and HLA-B alleles.

Points on this clone: Antigen: not known.

The PCR employed 60 Vbeta primers together with 13 Jbeta primers. The method was immunoSEQ multiplex PCR; TCRdb's version includes in-frame clones alone and lacks a portion of them. The sample holds approximately 190,000 clones; roughly 80% are singletons and the top ten take 3.8%. The V gene is TRBV9, the J gene TRBJ2-1, with TRBD1 identical over 10 bases. The TCR sequence derives from a man aged 50 or older in good health and CMV-seronegative. The source material was PBMCs. The CDR3 region is CASSSGTGATLNEQFF. The CDR3 DNA reads TGTGCCAGCAGCTCCGGGACAGGGGCAACCCTCAATGAGCAGTTCTTC.